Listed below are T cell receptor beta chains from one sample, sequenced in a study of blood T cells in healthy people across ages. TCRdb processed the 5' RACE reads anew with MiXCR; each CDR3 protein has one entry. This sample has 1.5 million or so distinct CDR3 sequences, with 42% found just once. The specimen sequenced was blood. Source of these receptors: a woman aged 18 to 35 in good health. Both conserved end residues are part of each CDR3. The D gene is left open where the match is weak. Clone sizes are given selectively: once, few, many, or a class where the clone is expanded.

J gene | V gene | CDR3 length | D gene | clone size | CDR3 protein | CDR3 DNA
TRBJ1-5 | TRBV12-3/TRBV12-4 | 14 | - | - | CASSELTVGQPQHF | TGTGCCAGCAGCGAGTTAACGGTTGGTCAGCCCCAGCATTTT
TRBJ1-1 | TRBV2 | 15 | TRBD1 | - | CASSGRRGRNTEAFF | TGTGCCAGCAGTGGAAGGAGGGGGCGGAACACTGAAGCTTTCTTT
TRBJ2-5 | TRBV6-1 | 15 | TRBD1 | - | CASSEAGQYQETQYF | TGTGCCAGCAGTGAAGCGGGACAGTACCAAGAGACCCAGTACTTC
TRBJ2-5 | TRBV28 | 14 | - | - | CASSLTGTSETQYF | TGTGCCAGCAGTCTTACCGGGACTTCAGAGACCCAGTACTTC
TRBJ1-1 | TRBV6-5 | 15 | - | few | CASSYDPPNIAPAFF | TGTGCCAGCAGTTACGATCCCCCCAATATCGCTCCGGCTTTCTTT
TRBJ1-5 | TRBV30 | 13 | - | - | CAWSQQDNQPQHF | TGTGCCTGGAGTCAACAGGATAATCAGCCCCAGCATTTT
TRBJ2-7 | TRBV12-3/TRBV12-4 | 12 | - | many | CASSFSLGEQYF | TGTGCCAGCAGCTTCAGTCTAGGCGAGCAGTACTTC
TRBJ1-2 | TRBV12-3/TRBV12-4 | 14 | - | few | CASSLKGFGYGYTF | TGTGCCAGCAGTTTAAAGGGTTTCGGCTATGGCTACACCTTC
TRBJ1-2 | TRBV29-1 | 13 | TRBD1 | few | CSVELQGGYGYTF | TGCAGCGTTGAACTACAGGGGGGATATGGCTACACCTTC
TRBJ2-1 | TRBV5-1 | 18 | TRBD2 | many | CASSLPGTSGSAYNEQFF | TGCGCCAGCAGCTTGCCCGGGACTAGCGGGAGTGCATACAATGAGCAGTTCTTC
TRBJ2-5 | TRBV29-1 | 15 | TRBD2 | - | CSVELAGGPDYEQDF | TGCAGCGTTGAACTAGCGGGAGGGCCAGACTACGAGCAGGACTTC
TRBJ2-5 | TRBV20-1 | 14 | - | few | CSARVGESGVTQYF | TGCAGTGCTAGAGTTGGGGAGTCTGGAGTGACCCAGTACTTC
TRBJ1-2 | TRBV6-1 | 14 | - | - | CASSEARRSHGYTF | TGTGCCAGCAGTGAAGCGCGGAGGTCGCATGGCTACACCTTC
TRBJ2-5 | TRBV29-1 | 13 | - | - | CSVELASQETQYF | TGCAGCGTGGAATTGGCTAGCCAAGAGACCCAGTACTTC
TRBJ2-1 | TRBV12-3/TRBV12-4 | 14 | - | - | CASQSGGRYNEQFF | TGTGCCAGTCAAAGCGGAGGAAGGTACAATGAGCAGTTCTTC
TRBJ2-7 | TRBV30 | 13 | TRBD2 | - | CAGSTSGNYEQYF | TGTGCCGGGAGTACTAGCGGGAACTACGAGCAGTACTTC